The text below deals with one T cell receptor beta chain. The data were taken from a study of T cell clones after liver transplantation. Overall study context: TCRbeta sequencing after a pre-transplant mixed lymphocyte reaction identified graft-donor-reactive clones, later tracked in post-transplant blood.

Profiling relied on immunoSEQ multiplex PCR, and the TCRdb table lists in-frame clones only, not all of them. The sample records 20,000 to 25,000 clones, approximately 84% being singletons. CD3+CD4+ and CD3+CD8+ cells were FACS-sorted from thawed unstimulated PBMCs. Germline CDR1 and CDR2: SEHNR and FQNEAQ (reference sequence). Trimming removed 5 bases from V and 7 bases from J, with 17 bases in between. CDR3 length equals 15 residues. The TCR originated in a human patient who received a liver transplant. Some T cells may be provided by the graft donor. This specimen consisted of CD8+ T cells from blood, obtained roughly 56 months after liver transplant. The rearrangement links TRBV7-9 to TRBJ1-4; D call uncertain. The CDR3 loop reads CASSLTWEGGEKLFF. The CDR3 coding sequence is TGTGCCAGCAGCCTGACATGGGAAGGCGGTGAAAAACTGTTTTTT. The whole variable domain, remainder taken from reference TRBV7-9 and TRBJ1-4, is DTGVSQNPRHKITKRGQNVTFRCDPISEHNRLYWYRQTLGQGPEFLTYFQNEAQLEKSRLLSDRFSAERPKGSFSTLEIQRTEQGDSAMYLCASSLTWEGGEKLFFGSGTQLSVL.